The subject of this entry is one T cell receptor (beta chain). Its target antigen remains unknown. No base qualities exist here, and no much larger clone lies one base off it. Library preparation was by the immunoSEQ multiplex PCR assay. DNA from the CD4+ T cells that had been cultured and isolated underwent TCR beta CDR3 sequencing. In the original analysis: Non-productive TCR sequences were removed and reads were trimmed to the CDR3 region, keeping CDR3s of at least 7 amino acids. The MANAFEST web app was used to pick out antigen-specific clonotypes by comparing their expansion in peptide wells with that in reference cultures. To count as positive, a clone had to show expansion at FDR<0.05 compared with the reference and with all other wells, an odds ratio above 5, and a frequency above 0.1% in two replicate wells. Cross-reactive clonotypes were defined as significantly expanded in SARS-CoV-2 spike wells and in at least one common cold coronavirus spike condition. Using the stringdist R package, CDR3 similarity was measured by Levenshtein distance, and unrooted trees were constructed with ape in R 3.6.1. TCRdb re-hosts the immuneACCESS table, in-frame sequences only. Its copies lack some clones; in the studies checked, an unresolved V gene accounts for under half of them, and the cause for the rest is not known. The V and J calls and clone size come from that table; D and trimming were worked out from the DNA. This sample holds fewer than 90,000 clones; 65% to 85% were observed only once. Around 4.6% of the sample is held by the ten biggest clonotypes.

This entry belongs to a study of vaccination effects on CD4 cells after COVID-19 (dated by TCRdb to between 2020 and 2023). Background on the whole study: Each participant received two doses of an mRNA SARS-CoV-2 vaccine, either BNT162b2 or mRNA-1273. Pre-vaccine samples were collected from two convalescent patients 16 days and one week before the first dose, corresponding to 142 and 148 days after COVID-19 diagnosis. SARS-CoV-2 spike-specific CD4+ TCR repertoires were compared before and after mRNA vaccination in COVID-19 convalescent patients and in infection-naive vaccine recipients. The full study included some 10 COVID-19 convalescent patients and several SARS-CoV-2-naive healthy vaccine recipients. The Oncomine TCR Beta short-read assay on an Illumina iSeq 100 was used to sequence cultures from other donors in the study.

In the ViraFEST assay, PBMC were stimulated with viral peptide pools, and TCR sequencing was then used to find antigen-specific CD4+ T cell clonotypes based on their expansion. After approximately eleven days of culture, CD4+ T cells were isolated with the EasySep CD4+ T cell isolation kit. Convalescent patients had PCR-confirmed SARS-CoV-2 infection between March and December 2020, before Alpha, Beta and Delta variants emerged in the United States. Some 2 million PBMC per well were cultured with 10 ug/ml peptides in IMDM containing approximately 4.7% human AB serum, about 9.6 IU/ml IL-2 and gentamicin. For the negative control culture condition, an HIV-1 Nef peptide pool was used. Half of the culture medium was replaced with fresh IL-2-containing medium on days 3 and 7. Unless noted otherwise, every peptide stimulation condition was cultured in triplicate wells. PBMC were separated from whole blood using Ficoll-Paque Plus gradient centrifugation and were then either cryopreserved at -140C or used fresh. Genomic DNA was extracted from cultured CD4+ T cells with the QIAamp micro DNA kit.

Findings and caveats that apply to the study as a whole: Clones induced by infection and clones induced by vaccination both contracted markedly at late timepoints after vaccination, which fits with T cell responses waning over time. In convalescent patients, the post-vaccine spike-reactive repertoire was composed mainly of new vaccine-induced clones that were largely distinct from infection-induced clones. The study was limited by a small number of convalescent patients and lacked early post-infection timepoints.

The CDR3 sequence holds 16 residues, the cysteine and phenylalanine included. Left in the record is the CDR3 DNA by itself, 48 bases read in frame from the first base. The germline V gene (reference sequence) sets CDR1 to LNHDA and CDR2 to SQIVND. V loses 4 bases of germline sequence and J loses 2 bases, and the interval between the two ends is 12 bases. This TCR derives from a human donor who had a prior SARS-CoV-2 infection. The V and J segments used are TRBV19 and TRBJ1-6; D gene: possibly TRBD1, on 5 matching bases. Source: CD4+ T cells from PBMCs cultured with HIV peptides, taken before COVID-19 vaccination. The sample's cell subset or site label, in plain terms: HIV-1 Nef peptide pool negative control/reference culture. CDR3 sequence: CASSRRGETYNSPLHF. The DNA reads TGTGCCAGTAGTAGAAGGGGTGAGACCTATAATTCACCCCTCCACTTT.